This TCR beta chain comes out of a study of T cell responses to AZD1222 COVID-19 vaccine. The ends were cut back, 5 bases at V and 1 base at J, with 12 bases in the middle. Germline V gene data show CDR1 as SEHNR and CDR2 as FQNEAQ (reference sequence). The CDR3 length is 15 residues. Comments on this clone: Its antigen remains unknown.

Repertoires were generated with immunoSEQ multiplex PCR, while TCRdb's copy carries only in-frame clones and drops some. Of around 140,000 clones detected, 90% to 95% appear once; the ten largest clones hold roughly 3.5%. The study, taken as a whole, reports: Donors in the cohort were predominantly white British and more often female, and clonal diversity was possibly underestimated. Repertoires were obtained solely post-peak T cell response. Seropositive AZD1222 recipients at baseline numbered only five to seven.

V is TRBV7-9 and J is TRBJ2-1, with D perhaps TRBD1 (5 bases). The TCR was taken from an adult who received the AZD1222 COVID-19 vaccine. Sample: peripheral blood, taken 28 days after the second AZD1222 dose. CDR3 loop: CASSLRTLSYNEQFF. Written as DNA, the CDR3 is TGTGCCAGCAGCCTTAGGACACTTTCCTACAATGAGCAGTTCTTC.